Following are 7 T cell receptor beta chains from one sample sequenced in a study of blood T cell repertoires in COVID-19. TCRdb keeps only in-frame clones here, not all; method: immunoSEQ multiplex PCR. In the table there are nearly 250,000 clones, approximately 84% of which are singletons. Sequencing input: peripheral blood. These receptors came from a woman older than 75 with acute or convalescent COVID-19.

This chain's CDR3 is CAWSSQSNQPQHF. The CDR3 nucleotides read TGTGCCTGGAGTAGTCAGAGCAATCAGCCCCAGCATTTT. This chain connects TRBV30 to TRBJ1-5; no definite D call. This CDR3 spans 13 amino acids. Germline-derived CDR1 and CDR2 are GTSNPN and SVGIG (reference sequence). V gave up 2 bases and J gave up 1 base, with 6 bases separating them.

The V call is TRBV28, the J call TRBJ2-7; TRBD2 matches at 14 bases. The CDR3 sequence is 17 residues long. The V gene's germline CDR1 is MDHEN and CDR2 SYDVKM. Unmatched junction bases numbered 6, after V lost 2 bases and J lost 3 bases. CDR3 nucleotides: TGTGCCAGCAGTTTAGAGACTAGCGGGAGGGCCGTCTACGAGCAGTACTTC. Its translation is CASSLETSGRAVYEQYF.

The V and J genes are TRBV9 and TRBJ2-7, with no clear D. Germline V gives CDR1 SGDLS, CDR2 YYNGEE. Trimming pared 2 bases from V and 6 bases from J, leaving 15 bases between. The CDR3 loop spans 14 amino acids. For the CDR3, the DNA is TGTGCCAGCAGCGTTTCCTACCTGGTGAGCGAGCAGTACTTC. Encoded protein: CASSVSYLVSEQYF.

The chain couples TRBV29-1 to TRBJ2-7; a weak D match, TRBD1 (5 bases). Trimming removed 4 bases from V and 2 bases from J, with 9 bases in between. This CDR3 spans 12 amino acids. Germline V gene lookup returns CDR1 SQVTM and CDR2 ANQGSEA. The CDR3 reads CSVVQGTYEQYF. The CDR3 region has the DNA TGCAGCGTTGTTCAGGGAACCTACGAGCAGTACTTC.

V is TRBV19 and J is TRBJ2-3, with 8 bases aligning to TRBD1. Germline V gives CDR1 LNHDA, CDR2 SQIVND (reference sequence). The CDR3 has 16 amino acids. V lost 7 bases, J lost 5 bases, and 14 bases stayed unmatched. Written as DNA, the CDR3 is TGTGCCAGTACGGAGCAGGGGGCCATGGTGGGAGATACGCAGTATTTT. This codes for CASTEQGAMVGDTQYF. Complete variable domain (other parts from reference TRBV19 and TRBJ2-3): DGGITQSPKYLFRKEGQNVTLSCEQNLNHDAMYWYRQDPGQGLRLIYYSQIVNDFQKGDIAEGYSVSREKKESFPLTVTSAQKNPTAFYLCASTEQGAMVGDTQYFGPGTRLTVL.

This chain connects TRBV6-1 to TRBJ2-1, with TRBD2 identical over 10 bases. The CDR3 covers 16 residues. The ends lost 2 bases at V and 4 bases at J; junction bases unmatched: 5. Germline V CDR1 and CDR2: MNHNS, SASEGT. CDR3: CASSEPTSGAYNEQFF. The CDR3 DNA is TGTGCCAGCAGTGAACCAACTAGCGGGGCTTACAATGAGCAGTTCTTC.

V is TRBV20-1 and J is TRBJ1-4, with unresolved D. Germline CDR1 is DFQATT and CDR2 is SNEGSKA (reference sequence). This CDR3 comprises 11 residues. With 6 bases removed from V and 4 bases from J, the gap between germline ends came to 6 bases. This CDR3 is CSAPFNEKLFF. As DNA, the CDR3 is TGCAGTGCCCCATTTAATGAAAAACTGTTTTTT.